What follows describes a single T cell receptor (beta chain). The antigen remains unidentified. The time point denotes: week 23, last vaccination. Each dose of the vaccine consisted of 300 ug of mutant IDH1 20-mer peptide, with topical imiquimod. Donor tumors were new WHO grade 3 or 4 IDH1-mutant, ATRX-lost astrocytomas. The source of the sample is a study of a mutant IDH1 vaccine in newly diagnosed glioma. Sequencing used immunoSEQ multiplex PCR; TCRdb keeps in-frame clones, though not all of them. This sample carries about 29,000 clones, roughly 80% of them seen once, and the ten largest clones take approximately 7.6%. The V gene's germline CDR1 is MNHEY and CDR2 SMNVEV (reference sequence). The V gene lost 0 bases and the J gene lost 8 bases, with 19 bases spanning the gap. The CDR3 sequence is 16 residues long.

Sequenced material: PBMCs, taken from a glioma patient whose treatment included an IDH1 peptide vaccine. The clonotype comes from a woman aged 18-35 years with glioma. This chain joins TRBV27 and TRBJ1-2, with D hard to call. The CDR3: CASSLSPLNEVRGYTF. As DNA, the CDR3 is TGTGCCAGCAGTTTATCCCCCCTTAATGAGGTACGGGGCTACACCTTC.